There are many counts of the clone carrying this T cell receptor (beta chain). Antigen unknown. It was 5'RACE with constant-segment primers that produced the TCR alpha and TCR beta cDNA libraries, which carried sample barcodes and UMIs. TCRdb re-analysed the 5' RACE reads in MiXCR, keeping a single row per CDR3 protein. This table holds over 120,000 distinct CDR3 sequences, around 25% found once. The record originates from a study of T-cell memory formation after mild COVID-19. Overall study results and limits: The study found contracting CD4+ clones mainly in CM and EM and contracting CD8+ clones in EMRA. Clones contracting across day 15 to 85 had a balanced CD4/CD8 profile; later expanding clones leaned CD4+.

The CDR3 runs to 15 residues. V shed 3 bases, J shed 0 bases, and the junction held 5 bases outside the gene matches. CDR1 is MNHNS, CDR2 SASEGT, per germline. The sequencing input was PBMCs or a T cell subset sorted from them (not recorded which). The clonotype originates from an adult woman who had mild COVID-19 (a few samples of this study predate the infection). Cell type and time point are not known. This chain uses TRBV6-1 with TRBJ2-7; 7 bases are a match to TRBD2. CDR3 loop: CASSEASGSSYEQYF. CDR3 nucleotides: TGTGCCAGCAGTGAGGCTAGCGGTAGCTCCTACGAGCAGTACTTC.